The entry below describes one TCR beta chain. The data were obtained in a study of cytomegalovirus exposure and HLA in healthy donors. Germline CDR1 SQVTM, CDR2 ANQGSEA. V lost 4 bases to trimming and J lost 3 bases, with 12 bases between them. This CDR3 region has 13 residues. The PCR had 60 Vbeta and 13 Jbeta primers. This table comes from immunoSEQ multiplex PCR, and its TCRdb copy is limited to in-frame clones, with some not included. This table has under 200,000 clones, 75% to 85% appearing once. Sequences were obtained from PBMCs. This TCR was sampled from a girl aged 2-10 years in good health and CMV-seropositive. The gene calls are TRBV29-1 and TRBJ1-1; D is perhaps TRBD1 (5 bases). CDR3 nucleotides: TGCAGCGTTGCGGTCAGGGCCGACACTGAAGCTTTCTTT. It translates to CSVAVRADTEAFF.